This TCR beta chain was sequenced during a study of cytomegalovirus exposure and HLA in healthy donors. Trimming removed 3 bases from V and 0 bases from J; junction bases left unmatched: 8. The CDR3 consists of 17 residues. Germline V lookup: CDR1 MNHEY, CDR2 SMNVEV (reference sequence). PCR primers comprised 60 Vbeta and 13 Jbeta primers. The assay was immunoSEQ multiplex PCR, and TCRdb's table has in-frame clones only and misses some. The sample includes about 140,000 clones, over 75% of them seen just once. Donors had nominal health at sampling but likely had unrecorded immune exposures. The sequence was obtained from a female donor in good health and CMV-seronegative. Source material: PBMCs. V usage is TRBV27 and J usage is TRBJ2-7; TRBD2 agrees at 10 bases. CDR3 coding DNA: TGTGCCAGCAGTTTCAGCGGGAGGGCCAACCCCTCCTACGAGCAGTACTTC. This codes for CASSFSGRANPSYEQYF.